This entry describes one T cell receptor (beta chain). As yet, its antigen is unknown. The treatment here: approximately 18 received Ad26.COV2.S at low or high dose, single or two shots; about 5 received placebo; per-sample allocation not given. At day 63 after the first vaccine or placebo injection, samples were drawn. TCRdb keeps only in-frame clones here, not all; method: immunoSEQ multiplex PCR. The table has about 320,000 clones, around four fifths seen once; the top ten hold 2.1%. This sample stems from a study of Ad26.COV2.S vaccination and SARS-CoV-2 variants. Overall study context: The donor belonged to the COV1001 Ad26.COV2.S trial arm. The study's findings and limits: Assessments of TCR breadth and depth may have underestimated the total T cell responses. Those who received the vaccine showed greater spike-specific TCR breadth than those given placebo.

Trimming took 3 bases from V and 0 from J, leaving 27 bases between them. The germline gives CDR1 MNHEY, CDR2 SMNVEV (reference sequence). The CDR3 spans 22 residues. J is TRBJ1-6 and V is TRBV27; a possible D gene is TRBD1 (5 bases). The sample here was peripheral blood, taken in a trial of Ad26.COV2.S vaccine versus placebo. The receptor's source is a person aged 18-65 years who received the Ad26.COV2.S COVID-19 vaccine or a placebo. The CDR3 nucleotides are TGTGCCAGCAGTTTGGGGCTTCCGGGACTGTTGGCTGGCCTCTCCTATAATTCACCCCTCCACTTT. It codes for CASSLGLPGLLAGLSYNSPLHF.